Listed below are T cell receptor beta chains from one sample, sequenced in a study of blood T cell repertoires in COVID-19. The assay was immunoSEQ multiplex PCR, and TCRdb's table has in-frame clones only and misses some. Of some 60,000 clones in the sample, around 83% were seen once. The specimen sequenced was peripheral blood. The receptors stem from a woman aged 80 or over with acute or convalescent COVID-19. The CDR3 runs from the conserved cysteine through the conserved F or W. Fields, in order: D gene, V gene, J gene, clone size, CDR3 DNA, CDR3 protein. A D gene is named only where the DNA matches it firmly. Part of the rows lack a size; the others show once, few, many or a class for expanded clones.

>NA|TRBV7-3|TRBJ2-1|NA
TGTGCCAGCAGCTTATTAGTTCTGTCCTACAATGAGCAGTTCTTC
CASSLLVLSYNEQFF
>TRBD1|TRBV4-3|TRBJ2-1|NA
TGCGCCAGCAGCCAAGATCGACAGGGGAGCTCCTACAATGAGCAGTTCTTC
CASSQDRQGSSYNEQFF
>NA|TRBV7-3|TRBJ2-1|NA
TGTGCCAGCAGCTACAGACCAGGGAGGATAAATGAGCAGTTCTTC
CASSYRPGRINEQFF
>TRBD2|TRBV11-2|TRBJ2-1|NA
TGTGCCAGCAGCCTCCCGCTAGCGGGACGCTACAATGAGCAGTTCTTC
CASSLPLAGRYNEQFF
>TRBD2|TRBV7-9|TRBJ2-3|NA
TGTGCCAGCAGCTTATCTAGCGGGGGGCCTCTCCCAGATACGCAGTATTTT
CASSLSSGGPLPDTQYF
>TRBD2|TRBV18|TRBJ2-3|once
TGTGCCAGCTCAATAACGGACAGCGGGAGACGAGGAGATACGCAGTATTTT
CASSITDSGRRGDTQYF
>TRBD2|TRBV19|TRBJ2-1|NA
TGTGCCAGTAGAGTGACTAGCGTGGCCTACAATGAGCAGTTCTTC
CASRVTSVAYNEQFF
>TRBD1|TRBV4-3|TRBJ1-2|NA
TGCGCCAGCAGCCAAGATAGAGACAGGGCATTCGGCTACACCTTC
CASSQDRDRAFGYTF
>NA|TRBV29-1|TRBJ1-1|NA
TGCAGCGTTGTCGTCGGGATGAACACTGAAGCTTTCTTT
CSVVVGMNTEAFF
>TRBD2|TRBV27|TRBJ2-3|once
TGTGCCAGCAGTTTAATAGCGGGGGTCACCACAGATACGCAGTATTTT
CASSLIAGVTTDTQYF
>NA|TRBV11-2|TRBJ2-5|once
TGTGCCAGCAGCCATCCTATGACAATCGAGGGGACCCAGTACTTC
CASSHPMTIEGTQYF
>NA|TRBV12-3/TRBV12-4|TRBJ2-1|NA
TGTGCCAGCAGTTACCGAGGGTACAATGAGCAGTTCTTC
CASSYRGYNEQFF
>NA|TRBV4-3|TRBJ2-7|NA
TGCGCCAGCAGCCAAGATGCAGGGCGTTCCTACGAGCAGTACTTC
CASSQDAGRSYEQYF
>NA|TRBV18|TRBJ2-2|NA
TGTGCCAGCTCACCTCGCCGGGAGAACACCGGGGAGCTGTTTTTT
CASSPRRENTGELFF
>NA|TRBV19|TRBJ1-5|once
TGTGCCAGTAGTATCGGGGGGCGTCAGCCCCAGCATTTT
CASSIGGRQPQHF
>NA|TRBV5-8|TRBJ1-5|NA
TGTGCCAGCAGCTTCGCGGGAATTTCACAAAATCAGCCCCAGCATTTT
CASSFAGISQNQPQHF
>NA|TRBV6-1|TRBJ1-4|NA
TGTGCCAGCAGTGACCAGGTGGCCGGAGGGGAAAAACTGTTTTTT
CASSDQVAGGEKLFF
>TRBD1|TRBV5-3|TRBJ2-7|NA
TGTGCCAGAAGCGAGAAGGACAGGGGGCATGAGCAGTACTTC
CARSEKDRGHEQYF
>NA|TRBV5-1|TRBJ1-2|NA
TGCGCCAGCAGCTTGGCCCTAGGGGGATCCCCTCTCTATGGCTACACCTTC
CASSLALGGSPLYGYTF
>TRBD1|TRBV5-1|TRBJ2-5|NA
TGCGCCAGCAGCACGTGGGACAGGTCAGAGGAGACCCAGTACTTC
CASSTWDRSEETQYF